A selection of T cell receptor beta chains follows, all from one sample in a study of T cells in Graves' hyperthyroidism and ophthalmopathy. TCRdb reprocessed the multiplex PCR reads via MiXCR and lists one record per CDR3 protein. The table lists some 600,000 distinct CDR3 sequences, 46% of them singletons. The sequencing input was peripheral blood or thyroid tissue (not recorded which). The receptors were sampled from a woman younger than 35 with Graves' hyperthyroidism. CDR3s leave out the opening cysteine and the closing phenylalanine or tryptophan. Only part of the rows carry a size: once, few, many, or a class if the clone is expanded.

clone size: -
V gene: TRBV7-3
CDR3 protein: ASSYTGTGGYEQY

clone size: many
V gene: TRBV25-1
CDR3 protein: ASSEPGTVGETQY

clone size: few
V gene: TRBV19
CDR3 protein: ASSRGAPDGYT

clone size: few
V gene: TRBV12-5
CDR3 protein: ASGSGGRNSPLH

clone size: many
V gene: TRBV7-9
CDR3 protein: ASSFGDSNQPQH

clone size: -
V gene: TRBV7-3
CDR3 protein: ASSPMNREQY

clone size: -
V gene: TRBV20-1
CDR3 protein: SAKVGFLSYEQY

clone size: -
V gene: TRBV24-1
CDR3 protein: ATSPGTAGYT

clone size: few
V gene: TRBV5-1
CDR3 protein: ASGSTGGDGYT

clone size: -
V gene: TRBV25-1
CDR3 protein: ASSLFRTPTQY

clone size: -
V gene: TRBV12-5
CDR3 protein: ASGSLPSYEQY

clone size: many
V gene: TRBV25-1
CDR3 protein: ASSVPGPIGNTIY

clone size: -
V gene: TRBV9
CDR3 protein: ASSPRRTLSYEQY

clone size: -
V gene: TRBV7-8
CDR3 protein: ASSPAVDRETQY

clone size: once
V gene: TRBV24-1
CDR3 protein: ATSDHQEAYGYT

clone size: -
V gene: TRBV7-2
CDR3 protein: ASSQETGMGNQPQH

clone size: -
V gene: TRBV19
CDR3 protein: ASTPRDRGGQPQH

clone size: -
V gene: TRBV7-9
CDR3 protein: ASRLSGVYGYT

clone size: -
V gene: TRBV19
CDR3 protein: ASSKAGSSGNTIY

clone size: -
V gene: TRBV20-1
CDR3 protein: SARRLRDYEQY

clone size: -
V gene: TRBV7-3
CDR3 protein: ASSLTRDRGWEQY

clone size: -
V gene: TRBV2
CDR3 protein: ASSQWGNEQF

clone size: -
V gene: TRBV29-1
CDR3 protein: SVGQASYNEQY

clone size: -
V gene: TRBV7-4
CDR3 protein: ASSLGSSGSYEQY

clone size: many
V gene: TRBV2
CDR3 protein: ASSEDEQY

clone size: -
V gene: TRBV25-1
CDR3 protein: ASSEYLCSVEGDQGAQETQY

clone size: -
V gene: TRBV25-1
CDR3 protein: ASSQGRDKVGYT

clone size: -
V gene: TRBV20-1
CDR3 protein: SARDSVGVNNEQY

clone size: -
V gene: TRBV7-2
CDR3 protein: ASSVNRADEQY

clone size: many
V gene: TRBV15
CDR3 protein: ATSGGTGRWETQY

clone size: few
V gene: TRBV29-1
CDR3 protein: SVEDSGRPSQETQY

clone size: few
V gene: TRBV5-1
CDR3 protein: ASSAWAGQGFEQY

clone size: -
V gene: TRBV10-3
CDR3 protein: ASSYLGDLSTDTQY

clone size: -
V gene: TRBV5-1
CDR3 protein: ASSFVQGAFGYT

clone size: -
V gene: TRBV24-1
CDR3 protein: ATSDPGGNQPQH

clone size: -
V gene: TRBV6-6
CDR3 protein: ASSLRWETQY